The clone carrying this TCR beta chain turned up a few times. Assay: immunoSEQ multiplex PCR; the TCRdb copy retains only in-frame clones and omits some. The sample shows tens of thousands of clones, around 79% of them seen only once. Germline V gene lookup returns CDR1 MDHEN and CDR2 SYDVKM. CDR3 length equals 13 residues. Losses at the gene ends were 8 bases for V and 4 bases for J; bases not matched to a gene: 6. The source of the sample is a study of radiotherapy plus CTLA-4 blockade in lung cancer. Sequences were derived from peripheral blood, sampled from a patient treated with radiotherapy plus ipilimumab. The clonotype was recovered from a human donor with non-small cell lung cancer whose response to radiotherapy plus ipilimumab could not be evaluated. Some clones in this sample may be carry-over from other donors' samples. The chain is built from TRBV28 and TRBJ1-2; 8 bases map to TRBD1. CDR3 DNA: TGTGCCAGCTCCCCTACAGGGGGCTATGGCTACACCTTC. Translated, it gives CASSPTGGYGYTF.